This TCR beta chain came from a study of CD8 T cells in ankylosing spondylitis. General observations from the study: Significant enrichment of disease-linked clones was reportedly seen in matched ankylosing spondylitis synovial fluid. Prior work had noted some motif variants in reactive arthritis blood and synovial fluid.

In regard to this clonotype: The antigen is unknown.

TCRdb processed the 5' RACE reads anew with MiXCR; each CDR3 protein has one entry. The data hold 210,000 or so distinct CDR3 sequences, with roughly 24% observed a single time. The sequenced sample was blood, either unsorted or a sorted T cell fraction (not recorded which). This TCR derives from a male donor with ankylosing spondylitis or in good health (not recorded which).

Here the CDR3 DNA reads TGCAGTGCTAGAGATAGGACTAGCGGGAGCTCCTACGAGCAGTACTTC. It encodes CSARDRTSGSSYEQYF. This chain joins TRBV20-1 and TRBJ2-7, with 13 bases that match TRBD2. The CDR3 has 16 amino acids. Germline CDR1 and CDR2: DFQATT and SNEGSKA (reference sequence). V was pared by 0 bases and J by 0 bases, with 2 bases of the junction left unmatched.